The text below deals with one T cell receptor (beta chain). The data belong to a study of blood T cell repertoires in COVID-19. Study background: Nucleic acid was either cDNA or gDNA, and it came from T cells, B-cell-depleted T cells, or PBMCs.

This table comes from immunoSEQ multiplex PCR, and its TCRdb copy is limited to in-frame clones, with some not included. Here the sample spans about 88,000 clones, around nine tenths being singletons. Trimming at V came to 5 bases and at J to 0 bases, leaving 2 bases not matched to a gene. This CDR3 region has 14 residues. CDR1 SQVTM and CDR2 ANQGSEA come from the germline V gene. The sequenced sample was peripheral blood. This chain connects TRBV29-1 to TRBJ2-2; 8 bases are a match to TRBD1. This clonotype was sampled from a man in his sixties with acute or convalescent COVID-19. The CDR3 sequence is CSVPTGANTGELFF. The CDR3 DNA follows: TGCAGCGTTCCGACAGGGGCGAACACCGGGGAGCTGTTTTTT.